These 15 T cell receptor beta chains were sequenced from one sample in a study of cytomegalovirus exposure and HLA in healthy donors. It was with 60 Vbeta and 13 Jbeta primers that the PCR ran. The table came from immunoSEQ multiplex PCR; TCRdb's copy has only in-frame clones and leaves some out. Among about 100,000 clones listed, roughly 70% were seen once. Sequencing was performed on PBMCs. The receptors shown here come from a woman aged 18-29 years in good health and CMV-seropositive.

This clone was counted between two and nine times. The chain is built from TRBV5-1 and TRBJ2-1, with 8 bases identical to TRBD1. The germline gives CDR1 SGHRS, CDR2 YFSETQ. V lost 0 bases and J lost 8; bases outside the gene matches: 4. The CDR3 runs to 14 residues. The CDR3, as DNA: TGCGCCAGCAGCTTGGCCCAGACAGGGGATGAGCAGTTCTTC. Protein product: CASSLAQTGDEQFF.

The rearrangement links TRBV7-9 to TRBJ1-3; 9 bases match TRBD1. The V gene's germline CDR1 is SEHNR and CDR2 FQNEAQ (reference sequence). This CDR3 contains 16 residues. Trimming took 5 bases from V and 7 from J; bases not matched to a gene: 12. Here the CDR3 reads CASSPIMGQGGNTIYF. DNA for the CDR3: TGTGCCAGCAGCCCCATTATGGGACAGGGAGGGAACACCATATATTTT.

The chain joins TRBV21-1 to TRBJ2-7; the listed D gene, TRBD2, was not tested against the DNA. TRBV21-1 is marked as a pseudogene. CDR3 length equals 17 residues. The CDR3 loop is CASSKDHGAGGLYEQYF. The DNA of the CDR3 is TGTGCCAGCAGCAAAGATCATGGAGCGGGAGGGCTGTACGAGCAGTACTTC.

This clone was seen a single time. V and J are TRBV10-3 and TRBJ1-1; 9 bases align to TRBD1. V lost 6 bases to trimming and J lost 3 bases; unmatched junction nucleotides: 5. CDR1 and CDR2 from the germline V gene are ENHRY and SYGVKD. The CDR3 consists of 14 residues. This CDR3 reads CAISSRDRDTEAFF. The CDR3 nucleotides read TGTGCCATCAGCTCCCGGGACAGGGACACTGAAGCTTTCTTT.

This clone appeared a few times. The V gene is TRBV6-4, the J gene TRBJ1-1; tentative D call: TRBD1 (5 bases). The CDR3 contains 14 residues. Trimming shortened V by 2 bases and J by 4 bases, and 11 bases separated the two germline ends. CDR1 is MRHNA, CDR2 SNTAGT, per germline. The CDR3 here is CASSDGGEGTEAFF. The CDR3 DNA reads as TGTGCCAGCAGTGACGGAGGGGAGGGCACTGAAGCTTTCTTT.

The CDR3 DNA follows: TGTGCCAGCAGTCAAGCCGGACAGCCCTATGGCTACACCTTC. This codes for CASSQAGQPYGYTF. The chain has TRBV6-5 and TRBJ1-2; a weak D match, TRBD1 (6 bases). Trimming shortened V by 5 bases and J by 4 bases, and 14 bases separated the two germline ends. Germline values: CDR1 MNHEY, CDR2 SVGAGI. The CDR3 is 14 residues long.

The V call is TRBV5-4, the J call TRBJ2-1; 7 bases match TRBD2. Germline loops: CDR1 SGHNT, CDR2 YYREEE (reference sequence). Trimming at V came to 3 bases and at J to 10 bases, leaving 4 bases not matched to a gene. This CDR3 is built from 12 residues. This chain's CDR3 is CASSWGGEEQFF. For the CDR3, the DNA is TGTGCCAGCAGCTGGGGGGGGGAAGAGCAGTTCTTC.

V usage is TRBV9 and J usage is TRBJ2-1; 10 nucleotides line up with TRBD2. The CDR3 contains 14 residues. Germline V gene data show CDR1 as SGDLS and CDR2 as YYNGEE. The junction had 1 base not matched to a gene; V was cut back by 3 bases and J by 4 bases. CDR3 in amino acids: CASSGTSGYNEQFF. The CDR3 DNA reads TGTGCCAGCAGCGGGACTAGCGGATACAATGAGCAGTTCTTC.

The chain uses TRBV7-2 and TRBJ2-5; D gene unclear. The V end was cut by 0 bases, the J end by 3 bases, with 5 bases between. From germline, CDR1 is SGHTA and CDR2 FQGNSA. The CDR3 covers 13 residues. The CDR3 here is CASSLALKETQYF. For the CDR3, the DNA is TGTGCCAGCAGCTTAGCTCTAAAAGAGACCCAGTACTTC.

The CDR3 DNA follows: TGTGCCAGTAGTGACATAGCGGGCGGCTCCTACAATGAGCAGTTCTTC. This gives the protein CASSDIAGGSYNEQFF. The J gene is TRBJ2-1, the V gene TRBV19, with 7 bases that match TRBD2. Per the germline V gene, CDR1 is LNHDA and CDR2 is SQIVND (reference sequence). The CDR3 totals 16 residues. V lost 5 bases, J lost 0 bases, and 7 bases stayed unmatched.

The rearrangement uses TRBV7-3 and TRBJ2-5; maybe TRBD2 (5 bases). Germline V lookup: CDR1 SGHTA, CDR2 FQGTGA. V was pared by 2 bases and J by 4 bases, with 11 bases between. The CDR3 is made up of 14 amino acids. The CDR3 region is CASSLGSRGETQYF. CDR3 nucleotide sequence: TGTGCCAGCAGCTTAGGTTCCCGGGGAGAGACCCAGTACTTC.

The J gene is TRBJ2-7, the V gene TRBV9, with D possibly TRBD2 on 7 matching bases. The CDR3 length is 14 residues. V dropped 5 bases and J dropped 0 bases, with 12 bases sitting between them. Germline V gene lookup returns CDR1 SGDLS and CDR2 YYNGEE. This chain's CDR3 is CASSRGGSSYEQYF. In DNA form, the CDR3 reads TGTGCCAGCAGTAGGGGGGGGAGCTCCTACGAGCAGTACTTC.

The V call is TRBV2, the J call TRBJ2-5, with TRBD1 matching 9 bases. CDR1 SNHLY and CDR2 FYNNEI come from the germline V gene. The junction had 8 bases not matched to a gene; V was cut back by 10 bases and J by 5 bases. This CDR3 contains 13 residues. The CDR3, as DNA: TGTGCCATGACACAGGGGGCAGGGGAGACCCAGTACTTC. Translating it yields CAMTQGAGETQYF.

This clone was observed a single time. The rearrangement joins TRBV27 to TRBJ2-5, with 11 bases matching TRBD2. Germline trimming cut 8 bases from V and 5 bases from J; bases unmatched to any gene: 19. Germline V gene lookup returns CDR1 MNHEY and CDR2 SMNVEV (reference sequence). The length of the CDR3 is 18 residues. CDR3 loop: CASPIKRRSGRAAETQYF. DNA of the CDR3: TGTGCCAGCCCCATCAAGCGGCGTAGCGGGAGGGCCGCGGAGACCCAGTACTTC.

Details on this clone: A read error may produce the germline difference seen at one junction end. The chain employs TRBV20-1 and TRBJ1-1; D not certain. The CDR3 has 10 amino acids. Germline V CDR1 and CDR2: DFQATT, SNEGSKA (reference sequence). CDR3 bases: TGCAGTGCGCTAGAAGTACTCGAGTACTTT. The encoded protein is CSALEVLEYF.